Included here is one T cell receptor beta chain sequence, with context. Its antigen remains unidentified. No donor was unhealthy or non-Caucasian. The length of the CDR3 is 18 residues. Looked up from germline, CDR1 is SGHRS and CDR2 is YFSETQ. Losses at the gene ends were 1 base for V and 3 bases for J; bases not matched to a gene: 13. This record belongs to a study of identical twins. Unique molecular identifiers were present on cDNA, and template switching added a universal primer site. TCRdb ran MiXCR on the 5' RACE reads and lists one entry per CDR3 protein. The sample has about 920,000 distinct CDR3 sequences, 10% to 15% seen once. Notes on the study in general: High-abundance cord blood beta clonotypes had fewer insertions; memory repertoires showed none. Weaker excess twin sharing was observed in beta out-of-frame sequences.

This same sample was also taken into another study, of yellow fever vaccine responses in identical twins.

The rearrangement uses TRBV5-1 and TRBJ2-3; 8 bases align to TRBD1. What was sequenced was PBMCs. The receptor was derived from a young woman in good health. This chain's CDR3 is CASSLFTARGLSTDTQYF. The CDR3 DNA follows: TGCGCCAGCAGCTTGTTTACGGCCAGGGGGCTGTCTACAGATACGCAGTATTTT.